These T cell receptor beta chains were read from a single sample in a study of T cell responses to AZD1222 COVID-19 vaccine. The assay was immunoSEQ multiplex PCR, and TCRdb's table has in-frame clones only and misses some. The sample consists of approximately 120,000 clones, roughly 93% of them appearing once. The sequenced sample was peripheral blood, obtained on day 0 of AZD1222 vaccination. These TCRs come from an adult in good health. The CDR3 runs from the conserved cysteine through the conserved F or W. Rows give clone size only sometimes, using once, few, many, or a class for an expanded clone.

length: 18; V: TRBV7-9; size: NA; J: TRBJ1-1; CDR3: CASSFRGTTGGMNTEAFF
length: 15; V: TRBV5-5; size: NA; J: TRBJ2-2; CDR3: CASSLWTGNTGELFF
length: 18; V: TRBV10-3; size: NA; J: TRBJ2-4; CDR3: CAISKTSGGAFIKNIQYF
length: 13; V: TRBV11-2; size: once; J: TRBJ2-7; CDR3: CASSFGTKGPAYF
length: 16; V: TRBV5-6; size: once; J: TRBJ2-7; CDR3: CASSSFYRSTSYEQYF
length: 16; V: TRBV9; size: NA; J: TRBJ2-3; CDR3: CASSGGPGPSTDTQYF
length: 13; V: TRBV6-6; size: NA; J: TRBJ1-2; CDR3: CASSYLKDYGYTF
length: 15; V: TRBV3-1/TRBV3-2; size: NA; J: TRBJ1-1; CDR3: CASSLTGGFDTEAFF
length: 13; V: TRBV5-1; size: NA; J: TRBJ1-1; CDR3: CASSPRGDNIAFF
length: 14; V: TRBV11-2; size: NA; J: TRBJ1-2; CDR3: CASSSGGMVGGYTF
length: 14; V: TRBV9; size: NA; J: TRBJ1-2; CDR3: CASSVGPMGDGYTF
length: 14; V: TRBV24-1; size: NA; J: TRBJ2-3; CDR3: CATSPSGRTDTQYF
length: 13; V: TRBV12-3/TRBV12-4; size: once; J: TRBJ1-1; CDR3: CASSVITDTEAFF
length: 15; V: TRBV14; size: NA; J: TRBJ2-1; CDR3: CASSQVASSYNEQFF
length: 15; V: TRBV27; size: once; J: TRBJ1-5; CDR3: CASSYSTGGEQPQHF
length: 11; V: TRBV20-1; size: once; J: TRBJ1-1; CDR3: CSASSEIEAFF
length: 14; V: TRBV7-6; size: NA; J: TRBJ2-5; CDR3: CASSLEAYQETQYF
length: 12; V: TRBV3-1/TRBV3-2; size: NA; J: TRBJ1-2; CDR3: CASSQQGYGYTF
length: 15; V: TRBV9; size: NA; J: TRBJ1-2; CDR3: CASSALSTGVYGYTF
length: 16; V: TRBV30; size: NA; J: TRBJ1-5; CDR3: CAWSGPARVPNQPQHF
length: 13; V: TRBV2; size: NA; J: TRBJ1-1; CDR3: CASSGQSYTEAFF
length: 17; V: TRBV6-7; size: NA; J: TRBJ1-6; CDR3: CASSYSSLGTGGSPLHF
length: 16; V: TRBV6-5; size: NA; J: TRBJ2-5; CDR3: CASSLQGALKGETQYF
length: 16; V: TRBV24-1; size: NA; J: TRBJ1-5; CDR3: CAYPPQTPHSNQPQHF
length: 13; V: TRBV11-3; size: NA; J: TRBJ1-1; CDR3: CASSFSVNTEAFF
length: 15; V: TRBV15; size: NA; J: TRBJ2-3; CDR3: CATSSSGGSHDTQYF
length: 16; V: TRBV7-9; size: NA; J: TRBJ1-3; CDR3: CASSLDRTLSGNTIYF
length: 15; V: TRBV28; size: NA; J: TRBJ2-3; CDR3: CASSISGTGADTQYF
length: 12; V: TRBV12-3/TRBV12-4; size: NA; J: TRBJ2-7; CDR3: CASSLSRYEQYF
length: 15; V: TRBV4-1; size: NA; J: TRBJ2-7; CDR3: CASSQERTELYEQYF
length: 16; V: TRBV19; size: NA; J: TRBJ1-1; CDR3: CASSIGRGRMDTEAFF
length: 16; V: TRBV6-2/TRBV6-3; size: NA; J: TRBJ2-3; CDR3: CASSYSGGDGTDTQYF